A selection of T cell receptor beta chains follows, all from one sample in a study of blood T cell repertoires in COVID-19. Using immunoSEQ multiplex PCR, the repertoire was profiled, and TCRdb retains in-frame clones only, with some absent. Of 200,000 to 300,000 clones listed, roughly 89% are singletons. The specimen sequenced was PBMCs or T cells enriched from blood (not recorded which). All receptors derive from a woman aged 25 to 39 who had recovered from COVID-19. CDR3s include the opening cysteine and the closing phenylalanine or tryptophan. The order of the fields is J gene, D gene, V gene, clone size, CDR3 length, CDR3 protein, CDR3 DNA. D genes are given only for firm matches. Not every row has a clone size; where given, it reads once, few, many or a size class.

j_call: TRBJ1-4; d_call: TRBD1; v_call: TRBV18; clone_size: .; cdr3_length: 14; cdr3_aa: CASSPRDSGEKLFF; cdr3_nt: TGTGCCAGCTCACCGAGGGACAGCGGCGAAAAACTGTTTTTT
j_call: TRBJ2-2; d_call: .; v_call: TRBV5-1; clone_size: .; cdr3_length: 17; cdr3_aa: CASSLSGAGPDTGELFF; cdr3_nt: TGCGCCAGCAGCTTAAGTGGTGCGGGCCCGGATACCGGGGAGCTGTTTTTT
j_call: TRBJ2-1; d_call: .; v_call: TRBV6-2/TRBV6-3; clone_size: .; cdr3_length: 14; cdr3_aa: CASSYSPLVYEQFF; cdr3_nt: TGTGCCAGCAGTTACTCCCCACTAGTGTATGAGCAGTTCTTC
j_call: TRBJ1-2; d_call: .; v_call: TRBV28; clone_size: .; cdr3_length: 12; cdr3_aa: CASTGTNYGYTF; cdr3_nt: TGTGCCAGCACAGGGACTAACTATGGCTACACCTTC
j_call: TRBJ1-1; d_call: .; v_call: TRBV6-2/TRBV6-3; clone_size: .; cdr3_length: 14; cdr3_aa: CASSYSRGRTEAFF; cdr3_nt: TGTGCCAGCAGTTACAGTCGAGGTCGCACTGAAGCTTTCTTT
j_call: TRBJ1-3; d_call: .; v_call: TRBV21-1; clone_size: .; cdr3_length: 15; cdr3_aa: CASSKRRSSGNTIYF; cdr3_nt: TGTGCCAGCAGCAAAAGGAGGAGCTCTGGAAACACCATATATTTT
j_call: TRBJ2-7; d_call: TRBD1; v_call: TRBV29-1; clone_size: .; cdr3_length: 14; cdr3_aa: CSVAGGTGGSEQYF; cdr3_nt: TGCAGCGTTGCCGGAGGGACAGGGGGCAGCGAGCAGTACTTC
j_call: TRBJ2-7; d_call: TRBD2; v_call: TRBV18; clone_size: .; cdr3_length: 15; cdr3_aa: CASSPLAGDRGEQYF; cdr3_nt: TGTGCCAGCTCGCCTCTAGCGGGAGACCGAGGCGAGCAGTACTTC
j_call: TRBJ1-5; d_call: .; v_call: TRBV19; clone_size: once; cdr3_length: 15; cdr3_aa: CASSLVDIAGQPQHF; cdr3_nt: TGTGCCAGTAGTTTAGTAGACATCGCGGGCCAGCCCCAGCATTTT
j_call: TRBJ1-1; d_call: TRBD1; v_call: TRBV30; clone_size: .; cdr3_length: 13; cdr3_aa: CAWSTDRETEAFF; cdr3_nt: TGTGCCTGGAGCACTGACAGGGAGACTGAAGCTTTCTTT
j_call: TRBJ1-6; d_call: .; v_call: TRBV9; clone_size: .; cdr3_length: 18; cdr3_aa: CASSAPTGAPSYNSPLHF; cdr3_nt: TGTGCCAGCAGCGCACCGACCGGAGCTCCCTCCTATAATTCACCCCTCCACTTT
j_call: TRBJ1-1; d_call: TRBD1; v_call: TRBV25-1; clone_size: .; cdr3_length: 12; cdr3_aa: CASLQGGTEAFF; cdr3_nt: TGTGCCAGCCTACAGGGGGGCACTGAAGCTTTCTTT
j_call: TRBJ1-2; d_call: .; v_call: TRBV19; clone_size: .; cdr3_length: 15; cdr3_aa: CASSIASGAAYGYTF; cdr3_nt: TGTGCCAGTAGTATCGCGTCAGGGGCAGCCTATGGCTACACCTTC
j_call: TRBJ1-5; d_call: .; v_call: TRBV5-8; clone_size: .; cdr3_length: 17; cdr3_aa: CASSLGVAGWGNQPQHF; cdr3_nt: TGTGCCAGCAGCTTGGGAGTCGCGGGGTGGGGCAATCAGCCCCAGCATTTT
j_call: TRBJ2-3; d_call: .; v_call: TRBV7-9; clone_size: .; cdr3_length: 15; cdr3_aa: CASSPASVSTDTQYF; cdr3_nt: TGTGCCAGCAGCCCCGCTTCGGTTAGCACAGATACGCAGTATTTT
j_call: TRBJ2-7; d_call: TRBD1; v_call: TRBV11-1; clone_size: few; cdr3_length: 15; cdr3_aa: CASSPGTGTSYEQYF; cdr3_nt: TGTGCCAGCAGCCCCGGGACAGGAACATCCTACGAGCAGTACTTC
j_call: TRBJ2-1; d_call: .; v_call: TRBV7-2; clone_size: .; cdr3_length: 17; cdr3_aa: CASSLAGLSSSYNEQFF; cdr3_nt: TGTGCCAGCAGCTTAGCGGGACTGTCGAGCTCCTACAATGAGCAGTTCTTC
j_call: TRBJ2-7; d_call: .; v_call: TRBV4-2; clone_size: .; cdr3_length: 12; cdr3_aa: CASSQDIYEQYF; cdr3_nt: TGTGCCAGCAGCCAAGATATCTACGAGCAGTACTTC
j_call: TRBJ2-3; d_call: TRBD2; v_call: TRBV5-4; clone_size: .; cdr3_length: 17; cdr3_aa: CASSLFLAGTGGDTQYF; cdr3_nt: TGTGCCAGCAGCTTGTTTCTAGCGGGAACCGGGGGAGATACGCAGTATTTT
j_call: TRBJ1-1; d_call: .; v_call: TRBV7-8; clone_size: .; cdr3_length: 14; cdr3_aa: CASSWPDSYGYAFF; cdr3_nt: TGTGCCAGCAGCTGGCCCGACAGTTACGGTTACGCTTTCTTT
j_call: TRBJ2-1; d_call: .; v_call: TRBV2; clone_size: .; cdr3_length: 15; cdr3_aa: CASVRDFSSYNEQFF; cdr3_nt: TGTGCCAGCGTGAGGGACTTCAGCTCCTACAATGAGCAGTTCTTC
j_call: TRBJ2-1; d_call: .; v_call: TRBV5-1; clone_size: few; cdr3_length: 15; cdr3_aa: CASTYRPTGINEQFF; cdr3_nt: TGCGCCAGCACCTACCGGCCGACAGGCATCAATGAGCAGTTCTTC
j_call: TRBJ2-1; d_call: .; v_call: TRBV28; clone_size: .; cdr3_length: 13; cdr3_aa: CASSSTSLNEQFF; cdr3_nt: TGTGCCAGCAGTTCGACTAGTCTGAATGAGCAGTTCTTC
j_call: TRBJ2-7; d_call: TRBD1; v_call: TRBV15; clone_size: .; cdr3_length: 15; cdr3_aa: CATSSRTGGSYEQYF; cdr3_nt: TGTGCCACCAGCAGTCGGACAGGGGGTTCCTACGAGCAGTACTTC
j_call: TRBJ2-5; d_call: TRBD2; v_call: TRBV7-9; clone_size: .; cdr3_length: 18; cdr3_aa: CASRLGTSGRRLGETQYF; cdr3_nt: TGTGCCAGCAGACTCGGGACTAGCGGGAGACGTTTGGGAGAGACCCAGTACTTC